These T cell receptor beta chains were read from a single sample in a study of blood T cell repertoires in COVID-19. Repertoires were generated with immunoSEQ multiplex PCR, while TCRdb's copy carries only in-frame clones and drops some. The repertoire holds 35,000 to 50,000 clones, approximately 88% seen once, with 13% to 15% in the top ten. The material sequenced was peripheral blood. The receptors stem from a man aged 50-60 years with active or convalescent COVID-19. Each CDR3 is given with its conserved first and last residue. The D gene is left open where the match is weak. The size field is filled for only some rows; it gives once, few, many or a size class.

clone_size | d_call | j_call | v_call | cdr3_aa | cdr3_nt
. | . | TRBJ1-4 | TRBV3-1/TRBV3-2 | CASSLAVATNEKLFF | TGTGCCAGCAGCCTGGCGGTGGCAACTAATGAAAAACTGTTTTTT
. | . | TRBJ1-1 | TRBV30 | CAWSVEGAEAFF | TGTGCCTGGAGTGTAGAGGGCGCTGAAGCTTTCTTT
. | . | TRBJ1-5 | TRBV29-1 | CSVKQAINQPQHF | TGCAGCGTTAAACAGGCGATCAATCAGCCCCAGCATTTT
. | TRBD2 | TRBJ2-2 | TRBV9 | CASSVTGGNTGELFF | TGTGCCAGCAGCGTCACGGGGGGAAACACCGGGGAGCTGTTTTTT
. | . | TRBJ1-1 | TRBV5-1 | CASSTPTGNTEAFF | TGCGCCAGCAGCACCCCGACAGGAAACACTGAAGCTTTCTTT
once | . | TRBJ2-5 | TRBV3-1/TRBV3-2 | CASSQELQGWEYF | TGTGCCAGCAGCCAAGAGCTACAGGGATGGGAGTACTTC
. | TRBD2 | TRBJ2-7 | TRBV7-6 | CASSLTSGGSYEQYF | TGTGCCAGCAGCTTGACTAGCGGGGGCTCCTACGAGCAGTACTTC
once | TRBD1 | TRBJ1-5 | TRBV7-8 | CASSLNRGINQPQHF | TGTGCCAGCAGCCTAAACAGGGGCATAAATCAGCCCCAGCATTTT
. | . | TRBJ1-6 | TRBV29-1 | CSVREQGPWSPLHF | TGCAGCGTCCGGGAACAGGGACCATGGTCACCCCTCCACTTT
. | TRBD2 | TRBJ2-2 | TRBV11-3 | CASSYSGGHTGELFF | TGTGCCAGCAGCTATAGCGGGGGACACACCGGGGAGCTGTTTTTT
. | . | TRBJ2-2 | TRBV19 | CASNGQNTGELFF | TGTGCCAGTAACGGACAGAACACCGGGGAGCTGTTTTTT
. | TRBD2 | TRBJ2-1 | TRBV6-1 | CASSERNSGGAYNEQFF | TGTGCCAGCAGTGAAAGAAATAGCGGGGGTGCCTACAATGAGCAGTTCTTC
. | . | TRBJ2-7 | TRBV5-6 | CASSLYRSSYEQYF | TGTGCCAGCAGCTTGTACAGGAGCTCCTACGAGCAGTACTTC
. | . | TRBJ2-1 | TRBV5-1 | CASSLGVGSSYNEQFF | TGCGCCAGCAGCTTGGGGGTCGGGAGCTCCTACAATGAGCAGTTCTTC
. | . | TRBJ2-1 | TRBV5-1 | CASSPVLGGAIRFNEQFF | TGCGCCAGCAGCCCCGTCCTGGGGGGGGCGATTAGGTTCAATGAGCAGTTCTTC
. | . | TRBJ2-7 | TRBV5-1 | CASSLLPGSSFEQYF | TGCGCCAGCAGCTTGTTGCCGGGGTCGAGTTTCGAGCAGTACTTC
. | TRBD1 | TRBJ1-3 | TRBV15 | CATSGTGARGNTIYF | TGTGCCACCAGCGGGACAGGGGCGCGAGGAAACACCATATATTTT
. | TRBD2 | TRBJ2-7 | TRBV4-2 | CASSQGLAGGVSYEQYF | TGTGCCAGCAGCCAGGGGCTAGCGGGGGGGGTCTCCTACGAGCAGTACTTC
. | TRBD1 | TRBJ1-4 | TRBV5-6 | CASSGPGQGDEKLFF | TGTGCCAGCAGCGGACCGGGACAGGGGGACGAAAAACTGTTTTTT
few | TRBD1 | TRBJ1-1 | TRBV18 | CASSPRQGRAEAFF | TGTGCCAGCTCACCACGACAGGGTCGGGCTGAAGCTTTCTTT
. | . | TRBJ1-5 | TRBV18 | CASSKGQGSNQPQHF | TGTGCCAGCTCAAAGGGACAAGGTAGCAATCAGCCCCAGCATTTT
. | TRBD1 | TRBJ1-2 | TRBV5-1 | CASSPGGTGGQRKYGYTF | TGCGCCAGCAGCCCCGGCGGGACAGGGGGCCAAAGGAAGTATGGCTACACCTTC
. | TRBD1 | TRBJ1-2 | TRBV5-1 | CASSRSGTGGYTF | TGCGCCAGCAGCCGAAGCGGGACAGGAGGCTACACCTTC
. | TRBD2 | TRBJ2-1 | TRBV7-2 | CASSPPGTSYNEQFF | TGTGCCAGCAGCCCCCCCGGGACTAGCTACAATGAGCAGTTCTTC
. | . | TRBJ1-1 | TRBV29-1 | CSVVVVNTEAFF | TGCAGCGTTGTAGTAGTTAACACTGAAGCTTTCTTT
. | TRBD1 | TRBJ2-7 | TRBV6-2/TRBV6-3 | CASSSRTGKYEQYF | TGTGCCAGCAGTTCAAGGACAGGGAAGTACGAGCAGTACTTC
. | TRBD1 | TRBJ1-6 | TRBV6-1 | CASSEGTGGIGGNSPLHF | TGTGCCAGCAGTGAAGGGACAGGGGGGATTGGCGGTAATTCACCCCTCCACTTT
. | TRBD2 | TRBJ2-7 | TRBV7-8 | CASSPGLAGGPDEQYF | TGTGCCAGCAGCCCCGGACTAGCGGGGGGGCCCGACGAGCAGTACTTC
. | TRBD2 | TRBJ2-1 | TRBV5-6 | CASSLSTGGLYNEQFF | TGTGCCAGCAGCTTGAGTACGGGGGGGCTGTACAATGAGCAGTTCTTC
. | . | TRBJ1-2 | TRBV4-1 | CASSQEAGVNYGYTF | TGCGCCAGCAGCCAAGAAGCCGGGGTTAACTATGGCTACACCTTC
. | TRBD1 | TRBJ2-1 | TRBV7-9 | CASTRGQGNYNEQFF | TGTGCCAGCACCAGGGGACAGGGGAACTACAATGAGCAGTTCTTC
. | TRBD2 | TRBJ2-2 | TRBV7-2 | CASSPGTSGKDTGELFF | TGTGCCAGCAGCCCGGGGACTAGCGGGAAGGACACCGGGGAGCTGTTTTTT
. | TRBD2 | TRBJ2-3 | TRBV9 | CASSAGTSGGAQSTQYF | TGTGCCAGCAGCGCAGGGACTAGCGGGGGAGCACAGAGTACGCAGTATTTT
. | . | TRBJ1-5 | TRBV6-5 | CASKMGGASNQPQHF | TGTGCCAGCAAAATGGGAGGGGCGAGCAATCAGCCCCAGCATTTT
. | . | TRBJ1-6 | TRBV6-5 | CASSNSPGSPLHF | TGTGCCAGCAGCAACTCTCCCGGTTCACCCCTCCACTTT
. | . | TRBJ1-5 | TRBV6-1 | CASREVHNSQPQHF | TGTGCCAGCCGTGAGGTACATAACAGTCAGCCCCAGCATTTT
. | . | TRBJ2-1 | TRBV7-3 | CASSLGEYNEQFF | TGTGCCAGCAGCTTAGGAGAGTACAATGAGCAGTTCTTC
. | TRBD1 | TRBJ1-1 | TRBV25-1 | CASSDNYRGRGTEAFF | TGTGCCAGCAGTGACAACTACAGGGGGAGAGGCACTGAAGCTTTCTTT
. | TRBD1 | TRBJ2-7 | TRBV3-1/TRBV3-2 | CASSQGGTGLSEQYF | TGTGCCAGCAGCCAAGGCGGGACAGGGTTGAGCGAGCAGTACTTC
few | . | TRBJ1-1 | TRBV19 | CASSRGQNTEAFF | TGTGCCAGTAGTCGGGGACAGAACACTGAAGCTTTCTTT
. | . | TRBJ1-1 | TRBV27 | CASRKTDRLNTEAFF | TGTGCCAGCAGGAAAACGGACAGACTGAACACTGAAGCTTTCTTT